This TCR beta chain was observed in a study of blood T cell repertoires in COVID-19. Study-level background: T cells, B-cell-depleted T cells, or PBMCs provided the cDNA or gDNA that served as material.

V was pared by 2 bases and J by 4 bases, with 12 bases between. The CDR3 totals 14 residues. Germline CDR1 and CDR2: SGHNT and YYREEE (reference sequence). Enrolled during active infection, Seattle patients were then followed longitudinally. The repertoire was sequenced with immunoSEQ multiplex PCR; TCRdb's copy has only in-frame clones and lacks some. This table has around 360,000 clones, around 87% appearing once. The sample consisted of peripheral blood. This chain uses TRBV5-4 with TRBJ2-5; D perhaps matches TRBD2 (5 bases). The receptor comes from a woman aged 30 to 39 with COVID-19, enrolled during active disease. CDR3 bases: TGTGCCAGCAGCTTAATCGGCCGGGGAGAGACCCAGTACTTC. Its protein is CASSLIGRGETQYF.